Listed below are T cell receptor beta chains from one sample, sequenced in a study of beta chain features in type 1 diabetes. Using immunoSEQ multiplex PCR, the repertoire was profiled, and TCRdb retains in-frame clones only, with some absent. The data contain fewer than 550,000 clones, about an eighth of them singletons. The sequenced sample consisted of naive CD4+ T cells from blood. Receptors originate from a woman aged 18-35 years in good health. Each CDR3 is given with its conserved first and last residue. The D gene is left open where the match is weak. Size tells how often a clone was seen (once, few, many) or the class of an expanded clone, and some rows leave it out.

>few|NA|TRBJ2-1|TRBV5-1
CASSLGHRDVNNEQFF
TGCGCCAGCAGCTTGGGCCACAGGGACGTCAACAATGAGCAGTTCTTC
>NA|NA|TRBJ1-2|TRBV10-3
CAISDWSYGYTF
TGTGCCATCAGTGATTGGTCATATGGCTACACCTTC
>few|TRBD1|TRBJ2-1|TRBV7-2
CASSSGQGSYNEQFF
TGTGCCAGCAGCTCAGGACAGGGCTCCTACAATGAGCAGTTCTTC
>NA|NA|TRBJ1-2|TRBV7-2
CASSPNRKEGYTF
TGTGCCAGCAGCCCCAACCGTAAGGAAGGCTACACCTTC
>NA|NA|TRBJ2-5|TRBV5-4
CASSLARETQYF
TGTGCCAGCAGCTTGGCCCGGGAGACCCAGTACTTC
>NA|NA|TRBJ1-3|TRBV29-1
CSVAGRSGNTIYF
TGCAGCGTTGCGGGCAGGTCTGGAAACACCATATATTTT
>once|NA|TRBJ1-5|TRBV30
CAFSPGGNQPQHF
TGTGCCTTCTCCCCTGGGGGAAATCAGCCCCAGCATTTT
>NA|NA|TRBJ2-5|TRBV7-2
CASSPEVKETQYF
TGTGCCAGCAGCCCGGAGGTTAAAGAGACCCAGTACTTC
>few|TRBD1|TRBJ2-6|TRBV11-2
CASSPYGQGRRDANVLTF
TGTGCCAGCAGCCCATACGGACAGGGGCGTAGGGATGCCAACGTCCTGACTTTC
>NA|TRBD2|TRBJ2-1|TRBV2
CASWASGVSSYNEQFF
TGTGCCAGCTGGGCTAGCGGGGTTAGCTCCTACAATGAGCAGTTCTTC
>few|NA|TRBJ2-3|TRBV15
CATSTGGRTDTQYF
TGTGCCACCAGCACCGGGGGACGCACAGATACGCAGTATTTT
>few|NA|TRBJ2-7|TRBV21-1
CASSNSGNYEQYF
TGTGCCAGCAGCAACTCAGGGAACTACGAGCAGTACTTC
>NA|NA|TRBJ2-5|TRBV29-1
CSVVGASETQYF
TGCAGCGTTGTCGGAGCGTCGGAGACCCAGTACTTC
>NA|NA|TRBJ2-7|TRBV6-6
CASSPVVQRGYEQYF
TGTGCCAGCAGCCCCGTCGTACAGCGTGGCTACGAGCAGTACTTC
>NA|TRBD1|TRBJ1-5|TRBV2
CASSQQGLNQPQHF
TGTGCCAGCAGTCAACAGGGGTTAAATCAGCCCCAGCATTTT